The 19 T cell receptor beta chains given below trace back to one sample, sequenced in a study of T-cell reconstitution after alpha-beta-depleted transplantation in children. The TCRbeta library was prepared with unique molecular identifiers. MiXCR, applied by TCRdb to the PCR reads, yields one record per CDR3 protein. Of about 640,000 distinct CDR3 sequences in the sample, roughly 17% were seen once. The specimen was PBMCs from the stem cell graft donor, collected from the stem cell graft. Receptor source: a human donor who donated a stem cell graft to a child with acute myeloid leukemia.

This clonotype was observed many times. J is TRBJ1-1 and V is TRBV30, with D unresolved. The ends were cut back, 4 bases at V and 5 bases at J, with 14 bases in the middle. CDR1 is GTSNPN and CDR2 is SVGIG in the germline V gene (reference sequence). The CDR3 is 13 residues long. The CDR3 region has the DNA TGTGCCTGGAACGGGGTGGATGGGACTGAAGCTTTCTTT. Translated: CAWNGVDGTEAFF.

This clonotype was seen a handful of times. The chain carries TRBV5-6 and TRBJ1-1; 7 bases fit TRBD1. Germline loops: CDR1 SGHDT, CDR2 YYEEEE. This CDR3 is built from 19 residues. V shed 2 bases, J shed 5 bases, and the junction held 21 bases outside the gene matches. CDR3 loop: CASSFRPGTAPFTGTEAFF. In DNA, the CDR3 is TGTGCCAGCAGCTTCCGCCCCGGGACAGCGCCTTTTACGGGGACTGAAGCTTTCTTT.

The chain recombines TRBV6-5 with TRBJ2-7, with 7 positions matching TRBD1. CDR3 size: 13 residues. Germline V CDR1 and CDR2: MNHEY, SVGAGI. Trimming removed 2 bases from V and 3 bases from J; junction bases left unmatched: 1. DNA for the CDR3: TGTGCCAGCAGTTACAGACAGGGCTACGAGCAGTACGTC. Translating it yields CASSYRQGYEQYV.

This clonotype was recorded at least ten times. The chain joins TRBV20-1 to TRBJ2-1; tentatively, D is TRBD2 (7 bases). V was shortened by 6 bases and J by 3 bases, with 12 bases between the two germline ends. Germline CDR1 and CDR2: DFQATT and SNEGSKA (reference sequence). The CDR3 consists of 13 residues. In DNA form, the CDR3 reads TGCAGTGCGGGGGGGGGCGTCTACAATGAGCAGTTCTTC. Its protein product is CSAGGGVYNEQFF.

This clonotype rates as medium-sized. The rearrangement uses TRBV12-3 or TRBV12-4 and TRBJ1-1, with D hard to call. The CDR3 has 15 amino acids. Deletions cut 1 base from V and 5 bases from J, with 14 bases between. CDR3 region: CASSLGLDGYTEAFF. The CDR3 DNA sequence: TGTGCCAGCAGTTTAGGGCTAGATGGATATACTGAAGCTTTCTTT.

This clonotype showed up just a few times. This chain connects TRBV30 to TRBJ2-7; 7 positions match TRBD1. The germline gives CDR1 GTSNPN, CDR2 SVGIG (reference sequence). The V and J ends lost 5 bases and 3 bases, in that order; junction bases with no gene match: 10. The CDR3 is 14 residues long. CDR3 residues: CAWGEGQSFYEQYF. For the CDR3, the DNA is TGTGCCTGGGGCGAGGGACAGAGTTTCTACGAGCAGTACTTC.

This clonotype was detected many times. The chain carries TRBV20-1 and TRBJ2-7; TRBD2 matches 8 bases. Germline CDR1 DFQATT, CDR2 SNEGSKA (reference sequence). The CDR3 is 14 residues long. Germline trimming cut 3 bases from V and 4 bases from J; bases unmatched to any gene: 8. The CDR3 coding sequence is TGCAGTGCTAGGGGCCGGGAGGGGATTTACGAGCAGTACTTC. As protein: CSARGREGIYEQYF.

This chain connects TRBV28 to TRBJ1-6; TRBD1 might be the D (6 bases). CDR1 MDHEN and CDR2 SYDVKM come from the germline V gene. The length of the CDR3 is 11 residues. The V and J ends lost 10 bases and 18 bases respectively, with 19 bases between them. CDR3 residues: CATIDRDNRHF. CDR3 nucleotides: TGTGCCACCATCGACCGGGACAACCGCCACTTT.

The chain joins TRBV3-1 to TRBJ2-3; D gene ambiguous. With 0 bases removed from V and 3 bases from J, the gap between germline ends came to 10 bases. The germline gives CDR1 LGHDT, CDR2 YNNKEL (reference sequence). CDR3 length equals 15 residues. DNA for the CDR3: TGTGCCAGCAGCCAAGACCAATTGAATACAGATACGCAGTATTTT. Amino acid sequence: CASSQDQLNTDTQYF.

Ten or more counts support this clonotype. The chain is built from TRBV6-5 and TRBJ1-5, with a possible D match to TRBD1 (5 bases). Trimming shortened V by 0 bases and J by 3 bases, and 15 bases separated the two germline ends. CDR1 and CDR2 from the germline V gene are MNHEY and SVGAGI. CDR3 length: 17 amino acids. The CDR3 DNA reads TGTGCCAGCAGTTACTCGTCAGGGACTGAGGACAATCAGCCCCAGCATTTT. It is translated as CASSYSSGTEDNQPQHF.

This clonotype has ten or more counts. The chain employs TRBV20-1 and TRBJ2-1, with D uncertain. Germline CDR1 is DFQATT and CDR2 is SNEGSKA (reference sequence). V lost 6 bases to trimming and J lost 4 bases, with 10 bases between them. CDR3 length: 12 amino acids. The CDR3 DNA is TGCAGTGCCCTAAGCCCGTACAATGAGCAGTTCTTC. Its translation: CSALSPYNEQFF.

This clonotype was counted between two and nine times. The chain carries TRBV20-1 and TRBJ2-5; TRBD1 matches at 9 bases. Germline trimming cut 4 bases from V and 0 bases from J; bases unmatched to any gene: 6. The germline CDR1 and CDR2 sequences are DFQATT and SNEGSKA (reference sequence). The CDR3 extends over 15 amino acids. Here the CDR3 reads CSAKTGTGNQETQYF. The CDR3 DNA reads TGCAGTGCTAAAACCGGGACAGGGAACCAAGAGACCCAGTACTTC.

The V call is TRBV20-1, the J call TRBJ2-5; the D gene could be TRBD1 or TRBD2 (5 bases each). Trimming cost V 4 bases and J 0 bases, with 15 bases left between them. CDR1 is DFQATT, CDR2 SNEGSKA, per germline (reference sequence). The CDR3 spans 15 residues. CDR3 region: CSAKFWDVHQETQYF. The CDR3 DNA follows: TGCAGTGCTAAGTTTTGGGACGTCCACCAAGAGACCCAGTACTTC.

CDR3 DNA sequence: TGTGCCAGCAGTCCACCCCGGGGAATTGAGACCCAGTACTTC. Translating it yields CASSPPRGIETQYF. This chain connects TRBV6-1 to TRBJ2-5, with D possibly being TRBD2 (5 bases). Between the trimmed V and J ends, which lost 5 bases and 5 bases, there was a span of 15 bases. The CDR3 is made up of 14 amino acids. Germline V gives CDR1 MNHNS, CDR2 SASEGT.

This clonotype appeared many times. V is TRBV20-1 and J is TRBJ1-5, with 7 bases that match TRBD1. This CDR3 is built from 16 residues. The ends lost 1 base at V and 2 bases at J; junction bases unmatched: 8. Germline V CDR1 and CDR2: DFQATT, SNEGSKA (reference sequence). CDR3 DNA sequence: TGCAGTGCTAGAGCCCCAAACAGGGGCGGCAATCAGCCCCAGCATTTT. Encoded protein: CSARAPNRGGNQPQHF.

This clonotype was seen at least ten times. This rearrangement joins TRBV24-1 to TRBJ2-1; 7 bases fit TRBD1. The CDR3 totals 13 residues. CDR1 is KGHDR, CDR2 SFDVKD, per germline. The trim removed 7 bases at V and 4 bases at J, leaving 3 bases unmatched. CDR3 in amino acids: CATSGQDYNEQFF. The CDR3 DNA sequence: TGTGCCACCAGCGGACAGGATTACAATGAGCAGTTCTTC.

CDR3 amino acids: CASSQPRDSGETQYF. The CDR3 DNA sequence: TGCGCCAGCAGCCAACCCCGGGACAGCGGAGAGACCCAGTACTTC. The chain has TRBV4-1 and TRBJ2-5; 7 bases map to TRBD1. With V trimmed by 2 bases and J by 4 bases, 7 bases remained unmatched. The germline gives CDR1 MGHRA, CDR2 YSYEKL. The CDR3 is 15 amino acids.

This clonotype was seen repeatedly, ten times or more. The rearrangement links TRBV5-1 to TRBJ2-7, with D perhaps matching TRBD2 (5 bases). This CDR3 spans 18 amino acids. Germline CDR1 reads SGHRS; CDR2 reads YFSETQ. V lost 0 bases to trimming and J lost 4 bases, with 23 bases between them. For the CDR3, the DNA is TGCGCCAGCAGCTTGGCCTCAGCCCGGGAAAGCCTAATTTACGAGCAGTACTTC. Its translation: CASSLASARESLIYEQYF.

This clonotype has only a few counts. The rearrangement links TRBV7-2 to TRBJ2-4; D possibly corresponds to TRBD2 (5 bases). The CDR3 runs to 14 residues. V was trimmed by 5 bases and J by 3 bases, leaving 11 bases between them. Per the germline V gene, CDR1 is SGHTA and CDR2 is FQGNSA. CDR3 sequence: CASSTSGIKNIQYF. The CDR3 nucleotides are TGTGCCAGCAGCACAAGCGGAATCAAAAACATTCAGTACTTC.